A single TCR beta chain is shown here with its context. This specimen comes from a study of OX40 agonist ivuxolimab in advanced cancers. Only in-frame clones appear in the TCRdb table, and some are missing; sequencing was by immunoSEQ multiplex PCR. The sample includes approximately 99,000 clones, approximately 95% seen only once; the top ten take 0.15% to 0.2%. Losses at the gene ends were 5 bases for V and 3 bases for J; bases not matched to a gene: 3. Per germline, CDR1 MNHEY and CDR2 SMNVEV (reference sequence). CDR3 length: 14 amino acids. The V call is TRBV27, the J call TRBJ2-1; 8 nucleotides align to TRBD2. This clonotype was obtained from an adult with an advanced solid tumor such as melanoma, head and neck, liver or kidney cancer. Specimen: CD4+ or CD8+ T cells sorted from blood, collected in a trial of the OX40 agonist ivuxolimab. The CDR3 region has the DNA TGTGCCAGCAGTAGAGCGGGAGTCTACAATGAGCAGTTCTTC. As protein: CASSRAGVYNEQFF.